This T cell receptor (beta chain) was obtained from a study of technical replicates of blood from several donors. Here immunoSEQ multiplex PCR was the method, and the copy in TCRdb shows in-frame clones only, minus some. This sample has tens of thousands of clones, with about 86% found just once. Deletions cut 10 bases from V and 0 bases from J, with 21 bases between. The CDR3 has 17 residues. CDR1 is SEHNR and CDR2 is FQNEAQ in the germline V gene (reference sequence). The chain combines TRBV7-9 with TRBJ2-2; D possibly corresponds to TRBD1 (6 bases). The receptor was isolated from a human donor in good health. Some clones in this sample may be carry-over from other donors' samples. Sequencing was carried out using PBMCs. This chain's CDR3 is CAIQLSRDNTNTGELFF. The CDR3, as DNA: TGTGCCATTCAGCTTAGTAGGGACAACACGAACACCGGGGAGCTGTTTTTT.